A single sample gave rise to the 3 T cell receptor beta chains below, sequenced in a study of shared clonotypes between healthy human individuals. Produced via immunoSEQ multiplex PCR; TCRdb's table is partial and in-frame only. The data show 640,000 or so clones, about two thirds seen once. Source material: memory CD4+ T cells sorted from blood. Described subset: CD45RA-negative fraction. These receptors were taken from a woman aged 25 to 39 in good health.

This CDR3 reads CATGRDGGNEQFF. DNA for the CDR3: TGTGCCACCGGGAGGGACGGAGGGAATGAGCAGTTCTTC. The chain joins TRBV15 to TRBJ2-1, with TRBD2 identical over 7 bases. CDR1 and CDR2 from the germline V gene are LNHNV and YYDKDF (reference sequence). V trimming: 8 bases; J trimming: 7 bases; junction bases outside the gene matches: 8. The CDR3 is 13 amino acids.

In its sample, this clone was seen once. The V call is TRBV4-1, the J call TRBJ1-5; perhaps TRBD1 as D (5 bases). CDR1 MGHRA and CDR2 YSYEKL come from the germline V gene. Trimming removed 1 base at V and 7 bases at J, with 11 bases between. CDR3 length equals 14 residues. CDR3 sequence reads: CASSQVPGRQPQHF. DNA for the CDR3: TGCGCCAGCAGCCAAGTTCCAGGGCGCCAGCCCCAGCATTTT.

J is TRBJ1-1 and V is TRBV21-1. TRBV21-1 is termed a pseudogene. This CDR3 has 14 residues. For the CDR3, the DNA is TGTGCCAGCAGGGAGCCATTAATTCGCACTGAAGCTTTCTTT. It translates to CASREPLIRTEAFF.